A selection of T cell receptor beta chains follows, all from one sample in a study of breast tumors, draining lymph nodes, adjacent tissues. MiXCR was run by TCRdb on the multiplex PCR reads, yielding one entry per CDR3 protein. The sample carries 130,000 or so distinct CDR3 sequences, about a fifth recorded once. Sequenced sample: axillary lymph node tissue. The receptors here all came from a female donor with breast cancer. Some clones in this sample may be carry-over from other donors' samples. CDR3s leave out the opening cysteine and the closing phenylalanine or tryptophan. The order of the fields is V gene, CDR3 protein.

TRBV19,ASSSLGTVGQPQH
TRBV20-1,SAREVEKLF
TRBV2,ARGLTTDTQY
TRBV27,ASSSYRVPDTQY
TRBV5-1,ASSSGTGLIETQY
TRBV20-1,SARSDRVRETQY
TRBV5-4,ASSLDRVNSGNTIY
TRBV20-1,SARSLSGRAGNEQF
TRBV6-2/TRBV6-3,ASSPRSTGTYEQY
TRBV5-1,ASSDQGAKNIQY
TRBV7-2,ASSLGPIGGTGELF
TRBV28,ASTDGARQETQY
TRBV3-1,ASSQDVSNSYEQY
TRBV7-2,ASSTTGWGDEQY
TRBV11-2,ASSLRLAGIGQF
TRBV14,ASSRGQGRSYEQY
TRBV19,ASSSRDMPNEKLF
TRBV7-8,ASSSRLAGGPSYNEQF
TRBV11-2,ASSLETGSYEQY
TRBV11-2,ASSFTGVGRY
TRBV6-2/TRBV6-3,ASMGVDTGELF
TRBV3-1,ASSHTLSGSQF
TRBV3-1,ASSHRVAGGLNEQF
TRBV5-6,ASSHRGTQY
TRBV6-5,ASSLSQGVSTGELF
TRBV20-1,SARDWRGGVGQY
TRBV6-5,ASRPTGKGEKLF
TRBV7-3,ASSLLSGTGELF
TRBV30,AWRPRAPRDTQY
TRBV5-1,ASSPEGVETQY
TRBV19,ASTTTGVDSPLH
TRBV4-2,VSSRLRGQGNEKLF
TRBV2,ASSFRTSGAQETQY
TRBV18,ASSPTSFYEQY
TRBV6-2/TRBV6-3,ASSGTQVGSYNEQF
TRBV12-5,ASGSLGLGTNEQF
TRBV6-2/TRBV6-3,ASSYPLGGPQFYTQY
TRBV7-2,ASSLAYRQETQY
TRBV5-8,ASSSRTPGEAYEQY
TRBV11-2,ASSNPSSPLH
TRBV4-3,ASSQAVLAGGTGELF
TRBV12-3/TRBV12-4,ASSLVTSGNTIY
TRBV5-6,ASSLSEGFYEQY
TRBV24-1,ATSESGQGAGKNIQY
TRBV19,ASFQPGQGAGQPQH
TRBV5-1,ASSFQGDNEQF
TRBV30,AWSDDSNQPQH
TRBV28,ASSSSGGSETQY
TRBV28,ASSTRRGQY
TRBV29-1,SVETGGVGETQY
TRBV29-1,SVGAGGPNEQF
TRBV19,ASSKRTYNEQF
TRBV5-4,ASSLGTSAYQETQY
TRBV6-5,ASSRSTAGGDGYT
TRBV11-1,ASSLAAGPDTQY